Presented here are 22 T cell receptor beta chains from one specimen sequenced in a study of beta chain features in type 1 diabetes (dated by TCRdb to the late 2010s). What these receptors recognize is not known. To prepare the library, the immunoSEQ multiplex PCR assay was applied. All of the isolated RNA was reverse transcribed with the High Capacity cDNA Reverse Transcription Kit, so expressed TCRB transcripts were sequenced. This immuneACCESS table, as held by TCRdb, lists in-frame sequences with V and J called but not all clones. Of the missing ones, under half trace to an unresolved V gene in checked studies; the others have no known cause. The sample table contains about 150,000 clones; only one count was recorded for 10% of them. Of the sample, under 0.55% falls within the top ten clones. Results the study describes overall, beyond this receptor: A moderate but significant shortening of TCRB CDR3 length was observed in type 1 diabetes patients in all four CD4+ subsets.

Sequences were obtained from central memory CD4+ T cells from blood. The receptors here all came from a man under 40 with type 1 diabetes.

There are a few counts of this clone. The chain is built from TRBV5-1 and TRBJ2-1; D is uncertain. Trimming took 3 bases from V and 4 from J, leaving 14 bases between them. The CDR3 runs to 15 residues. The germline gives CDR1 SGHRS, CDR2 YFSETQ. The CDR3 nucleotides are TGCGCCAGCAGCTCGTTGGTGGAGAGATACAATGAGCAGTTCTTC. This gives the protein CASSSLVERYNEQFF.

V and J are TRBV25-1 and TRBJ1-1, with a weak D call TRBD1 (5 bases). Trimming stripped 3 bases from V and 8 bases from J, with 10 bases between. CDR3 length equals 12 residues. CDR1 MGHDK and CDR2 SYGVNS come from the germline V gene. The CDR3 DNA reads TGTGCCAGCAGTGACGGTTACAGGGAAGCTTTCTTT. It specifies CASSDGYREAFF.

The V call is TRBV7-3, the J call TRBJ1-1; 8 nucleotides match TRBD1. The CDR3 length is 14 residues. Germline V gene data show CDR1 as SGHTA and CDR2 as FQGTGA. Unmatched junction bases numbered 7, after V lost 3 bases and J lost 7 bases. The CDR3 loop reads CASSFLTGGGEAFF. CDR3 sequence (DNA): TGTGCCAGCAGCTTTTTAACAGGGGGGGGTGAAGCTTTCTTT.

In its sample, this clone was seen a few times. The rearrangement links TRBV11-2 to TRBJ1-2, with unresolved D. The CDR3 totals 13 residues. Trimming stripped 1 base from V and 3 bases from J, with 6 bases between. Germline CDR1 and CDR2: SGHAT and FQNNGV. The CDR3: CASSLALDYGYTF. CDR3 coding DNA: TGTGCCAGCAGCTTAGCCCTAGACTATGGCTACACCTTC. The full variable domain, in which reference TRBV11-2 and TRBJ1-2 provide the parts outside the CDR3, is EAGVAQSPRYKIIEKRQSVAFWCNPISGHATLYWYQQILGQGPKLLIQFQNNGVVDDSQLPKDRFSAERLKGVDSTLKIQPAKLEDSAVYLCASSLALDYGYTFGSGTRLTVV.

The chain recombines TRBV27 with TRBJ2-7; D is possibly TRBD1 (5 bases). The CDR3 covers 13 residues. V shed 5 bases and J shed 5 bases, with 13 bases lying between them. CDR1 MNHEY and CDR2 SMNVEV come from the germline V gene (reference sequence). CDR3 sequence (DNA): TGTGCCAGCAGTCCTCAGGGAAGGGACGAGCAGTACTTC. Its translation: CASSPQGRDEQYF.

This clone was counted a few times. This sample includes further DNA sequences coding for the same CDR3. The rearrangement uses TRBV28 and TRBJ2-7; D unresolved. The CDR3 is made up of 11 amino acids. CDR1 and CDR2 from the germline V gene are MDHEN and SYDVKM. Trimming stripped 7 bases from V and 2 bases from J, with 6 bases between. DNA of the CDR3: TGTGCCAGCACCTCCCCCTACGAGCAGTACTTC. As protein: CASTSPYEQYF. Based on the CDR3 plus reference TRBV28 and TRBJ2-7, the full variable domain is DVKVTQSSRYLVKRTGEKVFLECVQDMDHENMFWYRQDPGLGLRLIYFSYDVKMKEKGDIPEGYSVSREKKERFSLILESASTNQTSMYLCASTSPYEQYFGPGTRLTVT.

This rearrangement joins TRBV5-4 to TRBJ2-5, with D possibly TRBD1 on 5 matching bases. Germline values: CDR1 SGHNT, CDR2 YYREEE (reference sequence). Trimming removed 1 base at V and 4 bases at J, with 11 bases between. This CDR3 contains 14 residues. The CDR3 here is CASSLNTGVETQYF. In DNA form, the CDR3 reads TGTGCCAGCAGCTTGAATACAGGAGTAGAGACCCAGTACTTC.

The chain recombines TRBV7-3 with TRBJ2-5; the match to TRBD2 covers 8 bases. TRBJ2-7 matches the DNA end more closely, so the J call is doubtful. The CDR3 has 13 amino acids. Germline-derived CDR1 and CDR2 are SGHTA and FQGTGA. CDR3 DNA: TGTGCCAGCAGCTTTGAGCGGGGGACCGAGCAGTACTTC. Its protein is CASSFERGTEQYF.

This clone came up a few times. J is TRBJ1-2 and V is TRBV5-6; a weak D match, TRBD1 (5 bases). The V end was cut by 2 bases, the J end by 8 bases, with 16 bases between. CDR1 and CDR2 (germline): SGHDT, YYEEEE. This CDR3 has 14 residues. The CDR3 nucleotides are TGTGCCAGCAGCTTTGGACAACCCGCCTTCGGCTACACCTTC. As protein: CASSFGQPAFGYTF.

V and J are TRBV4-3 and TRBJ2-1, with 8 bases lining up with TRBD2. The CDR3 is made up of 13 amino acids. The ends lost 0 bases at V and 9 bases at J; junction bases unmatched: 1. Germline-derived CDR1 and CDR2 are LGHNA and YSLEER. The CDR3 here is CASSQEAGVEQFF. In nucleotides, the CDR3 is TGCGCCAGCAGCCAAGAAGCGGGAGTTGAGCAGTTCTTC.

The rearrangement links TRBV7-9 to TRBJ1-1; maybe TRBD1 (5 bases). This CDR3 comprises 14 residues. Trimming removed 4 bases from V and 7 bases from J, with 16 bases in between. Germline assignment: CDR1 SEHNR and CDR2 FQNEAQ (reference sequence). CDR3 loop: CASSWGGRVGEAFF. CDR3 nucleotide sequence: TGTGCCAGCAGCTGGGGGGGGAGGGTTGGTGAAGCTTTCTTT.

This clone was seen a handful of times. The chain recombines TRBV18 with TRBJ1-5; 7 nucleotides agree with TRBD1. The CDR3 contains 15 residues. The germline V gene encodes CDR1 KGHSH and CDR2 LQKENI. The V gene end was trimmed by 2 bases and the J gene end by 15 bases; junction bases not matched to a gene: 16. The CDR3 DNA reads TGTGCCAGCTCACCAACAGGACAGGTGGGGAATCCCACGCATTTT. Residues: CASSPTGQVGNPTHF.

This chain joins TRBV18 and TRBJ1-1; perhaps TRBD1 as D (6 bases). The CDR3 spans 17 residues. CDR1 is KGHSH, CDR2 LQKENI, per germline. Trimming stripped 3 bases from V and 2 bases from J, with 19 bases between. The CDR3, as DNA: TGTGCCAGCTCACCTTCCCAGGGGCCCCGAAGTAACACTGAAGCTTTCTTT. This codes for CASSPSQGPRSNTEAFF.

This chain links TRBV14 with TRBJ2-3; TRBD2 matches 14 bases. The CDR3 runs 16 residues. Germline assignment: CDR1 SGHDN and CDR2 FVKESK. The ends lost 4 bases at V and 9 bases at J; junction bases unmatched: 9. CDR3 sequence: CASSPLGTSGRDTQYF. DNA of the CDR3: TGTGCCAGCAGCCCTCTGGGGACTAGCGGGAGAGACACGCAGTATTTT.

This clone was detected only a few times. The genes are TRBV6-1 and TRBJ1-1; 11 positions match TRBD1. The V gene's germline CDR1 is MNHNS and CDR2 SASEGT. CDR3 length equals 15 residues. The J segment lost 6 bases and the V segment lost 4 bases, leaving 7 bases of the junction unmatched. CDR3 sequence: CASSGTGGSHSEAFF. In nucleotides, the CDR3 is TGTGCCAGCAGTGGGACAGGGGGCTCACATTCTGAAGCTTTCTTT.

This clone has just a few counts. CDR3 coding DNA: TGTGCCAGCAGCCGCGATACCACTAAGACAGGGGAAAACATTCAGTACTTC. Its protein is CASSRDTTKTGENIQYF. The chain employs TRBV7-8 and TRBJ2-4; 8 bases align to TRBD1. J was trimmed by 5 bases and V by 5 bases; bases with no gene match: 14. The CDR3 is 17 amino acids. Germline V gives CDR1 SGHVS, CDR2 FQNEAQ.

J is TRBJ2-7 and V is TRBV7-9; 8 nucleotides align to TRBD1. From germline, CDR1 is SEHNR and CDR2 FQNEAQ (reference sequence). Losses at the gene ends were 4 bases for V and 1 base for J; bases not matched to a gene: 3. The CDR3 covers 14 residues. The chain's CDR3 is CASSSDRASYEQYF. The CDR3 DNA is TGTGCCAGCAGCTCGGACAGGGCTTCCTACGAGCAGTACTTC. Together with reference TRBV7-9 and TRBJ2-7, the CDR3 gives the full variable domain: DTGVSQNPRHKITKRGQNVTFRCDPISEHNRLYWYRQTLGQGPEFLTYFQNEAQLEKSRLLSDRFSAERPKGSFSTLEIQRTEQGDSAMYLCASSSDRASYEQYFGPGTRLTVT.

The genes are TRBV15 and TRBJ1-5; D gene uncertain. This CDR3 is 13 amino acids long. Trimming pared 4 bases from V and 10 bases from J, leaving 14 bases between. Germline V gene lookup returns CDR1 LNHNV and CDR2 YYDKDF (reference sequence). The CDR3 DNA is TGTGCCACCAGCACTTTATTCGTTAATCCCCAGCATTTT. Translated, it gives CATSTLFVNPQHF.

The CDR3 bases are TGTGCCAGCAGTTTAAGTGCAGGGATGAACACTGAAGCTTTCTTT. Protein sequence: CASSLSAGMNTEAFF. V gene TRBV27 combines with J gene TRBJ1-1; perhaps TRBD1 as D (5 bases). This CDR3 has 15 residues. The V end lost 2 bases, the J end lost 0 bases, and 10 bases lay between the germline ends. In germline, CDR1 is MNHEY, CDR2 SMNVEV (reference sequence).

This clone has only a few counts. The chain has TRBV18 and TRBJ2-5; TRBD1 agrees at 7 bases. The CDR3 runs to 14 residues. CDR1 and CDR2 (germline): KGHSH, LQKENI. With 8 bases clipped from V and 0 bases from J, the junction kept 6 bases outside the gene matches. The CDR3 spells CASTRQGNQETQYF. The CDR3 DNA reads as TGTGCCAGCACACGACAGGGAAACCAAGAGACCCAGTACTTC.

The J gene is TRBJ1-2, the V gene TRBV5-1; 9 nucleotides match TRBD1. Germline V gives CDR1 SGHRS, CDR2 YFSETQ. This CDR3 is built from 15 residues. V gave up 0 bases and J gave up 4 bases; unmatched junction bases: 4. CDR3 region: CASSLGDRGAYGYTF. The CDR3 DNA is TGCGCCAGCAGCTTGGGCGACAGGGGGGCCTATGGCTACACCTTC.

This clone showed up just a few times. The chain couples TRBV7-2 to TRBJ2-5, with D hard to call. The CDR3 spans 13 residues. Germline V lookup: CDR1 SGHTA, CDR2 FQGNSA. Trimming cost V 0 bases and J 2 bases, with 4 bases left between them. CDR3 DNA sequence: TGTGCCAGCAGCTTAGCACAGCAAGAGACCCAGTACTTC. Protein sequence: CASSLAQQETQYF.